This T cell receptor (beta chain) was identified during a study of blood T cell repertoires in COVID-19. Study-level information: Acute and convalescent COVID-19 samples came from the United States, Italy and Spain. T cells, B-cell-depleted T cells, or PBMCs supplied cDNA or gDNA.

J was trimmed by 1 base and V by 4 bases; bases with no gene match: 1. The CDR3 consists of 16 residues. Per germline, CDR1 SNHLY and CDR2 FYNNEI. Under the authors' procedure: The authors estimated nucleated cell counts from reference gene primer amplification. Here immunoSEQ multiplex PCR was the method, and the copy in TCRdb shows in-frame clones only, minus some. The V and J calls and clone size were taken over from that table, and D and trimming were inferred from the DNA. The sample holds about 140,000 clones; around 81% are singletons and the top ten take more than 7%. Sequences were obtained from peripheral blood. The clonotype comes from a human donor in a cohort sampled during active COVID-19. V gene TRBV2 combines with J gene TRBJ2-5, with 15 bases identical to TRBD2. CDR3 in amino acids: CASSAGLAGGQETQYF. CDR3 nucleotides: TGTGCCAGCAGTGCGGGACTAGCGGGGGGCCAAGAGACCCAGTACTTC.